This is a list of T cell receptor beta chains from one sample in a study of cytomegalovirus exposure and HLA in healthy donors. Sequenced by immunoSEQ multiplex PCR; TCRdb stores in-frame clones only, minus some. Of over 150,000 clones listed, roughly four fifths are singletons. The sequencing sample was made of PBMCs. Receptors originate from a woman in her 30s in good health and CMV-seropositive. Both conserved end residues are part of each CDR3. A D gene is named only where the DNA matches it firmly. Where a row states a size, it is once, few, many or the class of an expanded clone; other rows omit it.

j_call: TRBJ1-1; v_call: TRBV19; clone_size: -; d_call: TRBD1; cdr3_nt: TGTGCCAGTAGTTCTCGACAGGGCACTGAAGCTTTCTTT; cdr3_aa: CASSSRQGTEAFF
j_call: TRBJ2-1; v_call: TRBV27; clone_size: few; d_call: TRBD2; cdr3_nt: TGTGCCAGCAGTTTAGGGGCGGGAGGGCTCAATGAGCAGTTCTTC; cdr3_aa: CASSLGAGGLNEQFF
j_call: TRBJ2-7; v_call: TRBV6-1; clone_size: -; d_call: TRBD2; cdr3_nt: TGTGCCAGCAGTCCCGGGGGGGGAACCTACGAGCAGTACTTC; cdr3_aa: CASSPGGGTYEQYF
j_call: TRBJ2-1; v_call: TRBV6-6; clone_size: -; d_call: TRBD2; cdr3_nt: TGTGCCAGCAGGGAACGAGCGGGGGGACGTAGCGATGAGCAGTTCTTC; cdr3_aa: CASRERAGGRSDEQFF
j_call: TRBJ2-1; v_call: TRBV7-9; clone_size: -; d_call: TRBD2; cdr3_nt: TGTGCCAGCACCTCCAGGGGACTAGCGGGACGGGACAATGAGCAGTTCTTC; cdr3_aa: CASTSRGLAGRDNEQFF
j_call: TRBJ2-1; v_call: TRBV29-1; clone_size: -; d_call: -; cdr3_nt: TGCAGCGTCTACGGCCCAGGGGATGAGCAGTTCTTC; cdr3_aa: CSVYGPGDEQFF
j_call: TRBJ1-1; v_call: TRBV9; clone_size: -; d_call: -; cdr3_nt: TGTGCCAGCAGCGATCGGTTCACTGAAGCTTTCTTT; cdr3_aa: CASSDRFTEAFF
j_call: TRBJ2-2; v_call: TRBV5-1; clone_size: -; d_call: TRBD2; cdr3_nt: TGCGCCAGCAGCTTCACCGGGACTAGCATTCGAAGGGAGCTGTTTTTT; cdr3_aa: CASSFTGTSIRRELFF
j_call: TRBJ2-7; v_call: TRBV28; clone_size: -; d_call: -; cdr3_nt: TGTGCCAGCAGTTTGGGACTTAAAGGCTACGAGCAGTACTTC; cdr3_aa: CASSLGLKGYEQYF
j_call: TRBJ1-1; v_call: TRBV10-1; clone_size: -; d_call: -; cdr3_nt: TGCGCCAGCACCCCAGGGCCACGGGCCACTGAAGCTTTCTTT; cdr3_aa: CASTPGPRATEAFF
j_call: TRBJ2-7; v_call: TRBV27; clone_size: -; d_call: -; cdr3_nt: TGTGCCAGCAGTCCGGTGACAGCCTCCTACGAGCAGTACTTC; cdr3_aa: CASSPVTASYEQYF
j_call: TRBJ2-7; v_call: TRBV7-9; clone_size: -; d_call: -; cdr3_nt: TGTGCCAGCAGCCACCCACTAGTGTACGAGCAGTACTTC; cdr3_aa: CASSHPLVYEQYF
j_call: TRBJ2-2; v_call: TRBV25-1; clone_size: -; d_call: TRBD1; cdr3_nt: TGTGCCAGCAGTGATACCCCGGACAGGGGACACACCGGGGAGCTGTTTTTT; cdr3_aa: CASSDTPDRGHTGELFF
j_call: TRBJ2-7; v_call: TRBV7-9; clone_size: -; d_call: -; cdr3_nt: TGTTCCAGCCGTGGTACATCCTACGAGCAGTACTTC; cdr3_aa: CSSRGTSYEQYF
j_call: TRBJ1-1; v_call: TRBV6-1; clone_size: -; d_call: TRBD1; cdr3_nt: TGTGCCAGCACCTGGGGACAGGGGTCCCCAGCTTTCTTT; cdr3_aa: CASTWGQGSPAFF
j_call: TRBJ1-1; v_call: TRBV6-5; clone_size: few; d_call: -; cdr3_nt: TGTGCCAGCAGGGGAAGGGGGAACACTGAAGCTTTCTTT; cdr3_aa: CASRGRGNTEAFF
j_call: TRBJ2-3; v_call: TRBV27; clone_size: -; d_call: TRBD1; cdr3_nt: TGTGCCAGCAGTTGGGGACAGGTGAGAGAGGATACGCAGTATTTT; cdr3_aa: CASSWGQVREDTQYF
j_call: TRBJ1-1; v_call: TRBV23-1; clone_size: -; d_call: -; cdr3_nt: TGCGCCAGCAGTCAATCTAAGGCGCGGTCCGCTGAAGCTTTCTTT; cdr3_aa: CASSQSKARSAEAFF
j_call: TRBJ2-7; v_call: TRBV5-6; clone_size: -; d_call: TRBD1; cdr3_nt: TGTGCCAGCAGCTGGACAGGGGGCAGGGACGAGCAGTACTTC; cdr3_aa: CASSWTGGRDEQYF
j_call: TRBJ2-3; v_call: TRBV5-1; clone_size: -; d_call: TRBD2; cdr3_nt: TGCGCCAGCAGCTTGGATGTCGGGAGGACAGATACGCAGTATTTT; cdr3_aa: CASSLDVGRTDTQYF
j_call: TRBJ1-5; v_call: TRBV28; clone_size: -; d_call: -; cdr3_nt: TGTGCCAGCGGACAAGGGGGGGCACGCAATCAGCCCCAGCATTTT; cdr3_aa: CASGQGGARNQPQHF
j_call: TRBJ2-1; v_call: TRBV7-8; clone_size: -; d_call: TRBD2; cdr3_nt: TGTGCCACAGCTAGCGGGAGGGGGCTTTCCTACAATGAGCAGTTCTTC; cdr3_aa: CATASGRGLSYNEQFF
j_call: TRBJ2-7; v_call: TRBV7-2; clone_size: -; d_call: -; cdr3_nt: TGTGCCAGCAGCTTATCCGGAGTTGGCTCCTACGAGCAGTACTTC; cdr3_aa: CASSLSGVGSYEQYF
j_call: TRBJ2-7; v_call: TRBV7-8; clone_size: -; d_call: -; cdr3_nt: TGTGCCAGCACCATCACAACAGGTAGCTCCTACGAGCAGTACTTC; cdr3_aa: CASTITTGSSYEQYF
j_call: TRBJ1-1; v_call: TRBV5-8; clone_size: -; d_call: -; cdr3_nt: TGTGCCAGCAGCTTGCACGCCATACAGGGTCGAACTGAAGCTTTCTTT; cdr3_aa: CASSLHAIQGRTEAFF
j_call: TRBJ2-2; v_call: TRBV5-6; clone_size: -; d_call: -; cdr3_nt: TGTGCCAGCAGCTTGCCTTCGGGTGGGCGGAACACCGGGGAGCTGTTCTTT; cdr3_aa: CASSLPSGGRNTGELFF
j_call: TRBJ2-7; v_call: TRBV5-4; clone_size: -; d_call: -; cdr3_nt: TGTGCCAGCAGCTTTTTTCATCCCCGCAGCTCCTACGAGCAGTACTTC; cdr3_aa: CASSFFHPRSSYEQYF
j_call: TRBJ2-7; v_call: TRBV5-1; clone_size: -; d_call: TRBD2; cdr3_nt: TGCGCCAGCAGCGGACTCCCCGGGACTAGCGGGAGCGGTGGTGAGCAGTACTTC; cdr3_aa: CASSGLPGTSGSGGEQYF
j_call: TRBJ2-2; v_call: TRBV27; clone_size: -; d_call: TRBD2; cdr3_nt: TGTGCCTCCCGACTAGCGGGAGCCGGGGAGCTGTTTTTT; cdr3_aa: CASRLAGAGELFF
j_call: TRBJ2-3; v_call: TRBV27; clone_size: -; d_call: TRBD2; cdr3_nt: TGTGCCAGCACCGCCCGACTAGCGGGAGAGACAGATACGCAGTATTTT; cdr3_aa: CASTARLAGETDTQYF
j_call: TRBJ2-1; v_call: TRBV5-6; clone_size: -; d_call: -; cdr3_nt: TGTGCCAGCAGGGGAGCATTGAGCCCCTACAATGAGCAGTTCTTC; cdr3_aa: CASRGALSPYNEQFF
j_call: TRBJ2-2; v_call: TRBV7-6; clone_size: -; d_call: -; cdr3_nt: TGTGCCAGCAGCTTGACCAGGGGCACCGGGGAGCTGTTTTTT; cdr3_aa: CASSLTRGTGELFF
j_call: TRBJ2-7; v_call: TRBV7-9; clone_size: few; d_call: TRBD2; cdr3_nt: TGTGCCAGCTTTAGGGAGGGGCCCTACGAGCAGTACTTC; cdr3_aa: CASFREGPYEQYF
j_call: TRBJ2-1; v_call: TRBV7-2; clone_size: -; d_call: TRBD2; cdr3_nt: TGTGCCAGCATCCGGGGGGAGAGCTCCTACAATGAGCAGTTCTTC; cdr3_aa: CASIRGESSYNEQFF
j_call: TRBJ2-7; v_call: TRBV7-2; clone_size: -; d_call: -; cdr3_nt: TGTGCCAGCAGCTTGGGGCGAGATTACGAGCAGTACTTC; cdr3_aa: CASSLGRDYEQYF
j_call: TRBJ2-1; v_call: TRBV6-1; clone_size: -; d_call: TRBD2; cdr3_nt: TGTGCCAGCAGTGTCCGACTAGCGGACTACAATGAGCAGTTCTTC; cdr3_aa: CASSVRLADYNEQFF
j_call: TRBJ2-1; v_call: TRBV6-1; clone_size: -; d_call: TRBD2; cdr3_nt: TGTGCCAGCAGTGAAAGGCTAGCGGGGTACAATGAGCAGTTCTTC; cdr3_aa: CASSERLAGYNEQFF
j_call: TRBJ1-1; v_call: TRBV19; clone_size: -; d_call: TRBD1; cdr3_nt: TGTGCCAGTAGTACGGGACAGGCGAACACTGAAGCTTTCTTT; cdr3_aa: CASSTGQANTEAFF
j_call: TRBJ1-5; v_call: TRBV19; clone_size: once; d_call: -; cdr3_nt: TGTGCCAGTAAAGACAGACTCTCCAGGAGAAATCAGCCCCAGCATTTT; cdr3_aa: CASKDRLSRRNQPQHF
j_call: TRBJ2-2; v_call: TRBV6-4; clone_size: -; d_call: -; cdr3_nt: TGTGCCAGCAGTGAAGGGGCTAACACCGGGGAGCTGTTTTTT; cdr3_aa: CASSEGANTGELFF
j_call: TRBJ2-1; v_call: TRBV9; clone_size: once; d_call: -; cdr3_nt: TGTGCCAGCAGCCCCCGACTAGTCTACAATGAGCAGTTCTTC; cdr3_aa: CASSPRLVYNEQFF
j_call: TRBJ1-2; v_call: TRBV7-9; clone_size: few; d_call: -; cdr3_nt: TGTGCCAGCAGCAATGGGGACACCCATTCAGGTGGACTCTACACCTTC; cdr3_aa: CASSNGDTHSGGLYTF
j_call: TRBJ2-5; v_call: TRBV28; clone_size: once; d_call: TRBD2; cdr3_nt: TGTGCCAGCAGTTTAGTGGGAGGGCCAGGAGAGACCCAGTACTTC; cdr3_aa: CASSLVGGPGETQYF
j_call: TRBJ2-1; v_call: TRBV14; clone_size: -; d_call: TRBD2; cdr3_nt: TGTGCCAGCAACCAAGATTTTTCACTAGCGGACACCAGAGGTGAGCAGTTCTTC; cdr3_aa: CASNQDFSLADTRGEQFF
j_call: TRBJ2-5; v_call: TRBV2; clone_size: -; d_call: TRBD2; cdr3_nt: TGTGCCAGCAGTAAACGGACTAGCGGGACCATCAAAGAGACCCAGTACTTC; cdr3_aa: CASSKRTSGTIKETQYF
j_call: TRBJ2-1; v_call: TRBV5-1; clone_size: -; d_call: TRBD1; cdr3_nt: TGCGCCAGCAGCCCGGTAGGTCTCCGGGACAGGCCGTTCTTC; cdr3_aa: CASSPVGLRDRPFF
j_call: TRBJ1-5; v_call: TRBV28; clone_size: few; d_call: TRBD1; cdr3_nt: TGTGCCAGCAGTCCTGGGACAGGGACACGCAATCAGCCCCAGCATTTT; cdr3_aa: CASSPGTGTRNQPQHF
j_call: TRBJ2-3; v_call: TRBV10-1; clone_size: -; d_call: TRBD2; cdr3_nt: TGCGCCAGCAGTGAGTCTAGCGGGAGTACAGATACGCAGTATTTT; cdr3_aa: CASSESSGSTDTQYF
j_call: TRBJ2-3; v_call: TRBV28; clone_size: -; d_call: -; cdr3_nt: TGTGCCAGCAGTTTAGTTAGAGATACGCAGTATTTT; cdr3_aa: CASSLVRDTQYF
j_call: TRBJ1-2; v_call: TRBV29-1; clone_size: -; d_call: TRBD1; cdr3_nt: TGCAGCGTCCTCTACAGGGGATATGGCTACACCTTC; cdr3_aa: CSVLYRGYGYTF
j_call: TRBJ2-1; v_call: TRBV19; clone_size: -; d_call: -; cdr3_nt: TGTGCCAGTAGTGGGGGAGGTGGAAATGGTGAGCAGTTCTTC; cdr3_aa: CASSGGGGNGEQFF
j_call: TRBJ2-7; v_call: TRBV6-1; clone_size: -; d_call: -; cdr3_nt: TGTGCCAGCAGTGCCGACAGGTCCTCCTACGAGCAGTACTTC; cdr3_aa: CASSADRSSYEQYF
j_call: TRBJ2-4; v_call: TRBV4-1; clone_size: -; d_call: TRBD1; cdr3_nt: TGCGCCAGCAGCCAAGTAGGGGGCATCGCGGAAAACATTCAGTACTTC; cdr3_aa: CASSQVGGIAENIQYF